One sample yielded the 16 T cell receptor beta chains listed below, sequenced in a study of identical twins. TCRdb recomputed calls from the 5' RACE reads with MiXCR, one row per CDR3 protein. The profile shows hundreds of thousands of distinct CDR3 sequences, over 5% of them singletons. Sequencing input: naive T cells sorted from blood. These receptors were taken from a young man in good health.

This rearrangement joins TRBV3-1 to TRBJ1-4; D gene uncertain. CDR3 length: 15 amino acids. The germline gives CDR1 LGHDT, CDR2 YNNKEL (reference sequence). The germline V and J ends were trimmed by 2 bases and 0 bases, with 7 bases remaining between them. The CDR3 reads CASSQQLATNEKLFF. The CDR3 nucleotides read TGTGCCAGCAGCCAACAGCTCGCAACTAATGAAAAACTGTTTTTT.

Ten or more counts support this clonotype. This sequence joins TRBV9 and TRBJ2-1; either TRBD1 or TRBD2 may supply D (5 bases each). There are 13 residues in the CDR3. Germline loops: CDR1 SGDLS, CDR2 YYNGEE. V lost 0 bases and J lost 9, with 10 bases in between. The CDR3 nucleotides read TGTGCCAGCAGCGTAGACGAGGGGAGTGAGCAGTTCTTC. Translated: CASSVDEGSEQFF.

The sample holds a few counts of this clonotype. V and J are TRBV5-1 and TRBJ2-7, with D possibly being TRBD2 (6 bases). There are 16 residues in the CDR3. Per germline, CDR1 SGHRS and CDR2 YFSETQ. Trimming left V 0 bases short and J 6 bases short, with 19 bases between. CDR3 sequence reads: CASSLATPRRGREQYF. The CDR3, as DNA: TGCGCCAGCAGCTTGGCAACCCCTCGGCGGGGACGCGAGCAGTACTTC. The whole variable domain, filled in from reference TRBV5-1 and TRBJ2-7, reads KAGVTQTPRYLIKTRGQQVTLSCSPISGHRSVSWYQQTPGQGLQFLFEYFSETQRNKGNFPGRFSGRQFSNSRSEMNVSTLELGDSALYLCASSLATPRRGREQYFGPGTRLTVT.

The chain has TRBV11-2 and TRBJ2-7; the D gene is possibly TRBD1 (5 bases). Germline V gene lookup returns CDR1 SGHAT and CDR2 FQNNGV. The CDR3 has 15 residues. V gave up 5 bases and J gave up 0 bases, with 14 bases separating them. DNA for the CDR3: TGTGCCAGCAGCCCGGTTCAGGGAAGCTCCTACGAGCAGTACGTC. Its translation is CASSPVQGSSYEQYV.

The chain couples TRBV10-3 to TRBJ1-1, with TRBD1 as a possible D gene (5 bases). Germline assignment: CDR1 ENHRY and CDR2 SYGVKD. The CDR3 covers 14 residues. With 10 bases removed from V and 1 base from J, the gap between germline ends came to 16 bases. In nucleotides, the CDR3 is TGTGCCACGACCGGACACCTGACGAACACTGAAGCTTTCTTT. Translation gives CATTGHLTNTEAFF.

This clonotype was seen ten or more times. The genes are TRBV29-1 and TRBJ1-4; D is undetermined. CDR1 is SQVTM and CDR2 is ANQGSEA in the germline V gene. V was clipped by 3 bases and J by 8 bases, with 10 bases between them. The CDR3 runs to 12 residues. CDR3 loop: CSVDTGGEKLFF. The CDR3 coding sequence is TGCAGCGTTGACACCGGCGGGGAAAAACTGTTTTTT.

This clonotype was detected ten times or more. V is TRBV7-9 and J is TRBJ2-2, with D possibly called TRBD1 or TRBD2 (5 bases each). The CDR3 runs to 15 residues. Between the trimmed V and J ends, which lost 3 bases and 1 base, there was a span of 9 bases. Germline assignment: CDR1 SEHNR and CDR2 FQNEAQ (reference sequence). CDR3 coding DNA: TGTGCCAGCAGCTTCGGGACGGAGAACACCGGGGAGCTGTTTTTT. Amino acid sequence: CASSFGTENTGELFF.

This chain links TRBV10-1 with TRBJ2-1; D may match TRBD1 or TRBD2 (6 bases each). Trimming shortened V by 3 bases and J by 8 bases, and 17 bases separated the two germline ends. There are 15 residues in the CDR3. Per germline, CDR1 WNHNN and CDR2 SYGVQD (reference sequence). DNA of the CDR3: TGCGCCAGCAGTGACCCTAGCGTCAAGGGGGATGAGCAGTTCTTC. It encodes CASSDPSVKGDEQFF.

This clonotype has ten or more counts. The germline gene is not matched at one end of the junction; a read error may be the cause. This sequence joins TRBV6-5 and TRBJ2-5, with a tentative D call TRBD1 (6 bases). This CDR3 comprises 16 residues. Germline V gene sequence: CDR1 MNHEY, CDR2 SVGAGI. CDR3 DNA sequence: TGTGCCAGCAGTGACTCACAGGGTTCCGACCAAGAGACCCAGTACTTC. Protein sequence: CASSDSQGSDQETQYF.

This clonotype was seen only a few times. The genes are TRBV5-1 and TRBJ2-1, with TRBD1 matching 9 bases. In germline, CDR1 is SGHRS, CDR2 YFSETQ. The CDR3 spans 15 residues. Unmatched junction bases numbered 7, after V lost 2 bases and J lost 7 bases. The CDR3 DNA sequence: TGCGCCAGCAGCTTTAGGACAGGGGTGGATAATGAGCAGTTCTTC. Translating gives CASSFRTGVDNEQFF.

This clonotype was picked up many times. The rearrangement links TRBV6-2 or TRBV6-3 to TRBJ2-1; D possibly corresponds to TRBD2 (6 bases). The germline V and J ends were trimmed by 8 bases and 7 bases, with 21 bases remaining between them. Germline loops: CDR1 MNHEY, CDR2 SVGEGT. This CDR3 contains 15 residues. In DNA, the CDR3 is TGTGCCAGCCGAGACCCGGGGGTAGTACATAATGAGCAGTTCTTC. It specifies CASRDPGVVHNEQFF.

Only a few counts were recorded for this clonotype. V usage is TRBV7-9 and J usage is TRBJ2-1; D ambiguous. V lost 7 bases and J 6 bases, leaving 22 bases between the germline ends. The CDR3 totals 16 residues. CDR1 SEHNR and CDR2 FQNEAQ come from the germline V gene (reference sequence). The CDR3 region has the DNA TGTGCCAGCATCGCAATAGCCCCTATGATGGGCAATGAGCAGTTCTTC. Amino acid sequence: CASIAIAPMMGNEQFF. Drawing the rest from reference TRBV7-9 and TRBJ2-1, the complete variable domain is DTGVSQNPRHKITKRGQNVTFRCDPISEHNRLYWYRQTLGQGPEFLTYFQNEAQLEKSRLLSDRFSAERPKGSFSTLEIQRTEQGDSAMYLCASIAIAPMMGNEQFFGPGTRLTVL.

In this sample, this clonotype turned up many times. The chain joins TRBV12-3 or TRBV12-4 to TRBJ2-2; D might be TRBD2 (5 bases). The CDR3 is 14 residues long. Deletions cut 5 bases from V and 9 bases from J, with 16 bases between. The DNA for the CDR3 is TGTGCCAGCAGTCCGATAGAGGGAAACCGGGAGCTGTTTTTT. Amino acid sequence: CASSPIEGNRELFF.

The chain joins TRBV5-1 to TRBJ2-1; a weak D match, TRBD1 (5 bases). The CDR3 runs to 16 residues. CDR1 SGHRS and CDR2 YFSETQ come from the germline V gene. Trimming took off 1 base at V and 0 bases at J, with 11 bases between the two ends. The CDR3 loop is CASSLTGDPSYNEQFF. The CDR3 bases are TGCGCCAGCAGCTTGACAGGAGATCCCTCCTACAATGAGCAGTTCTTC.

CDR3 nucleotide sequence: TGTGCCACCAGCAACCCGGGACAGGGGATATATGAGCAGTTCTTC. It is translated as CATSNPGQGIYEQFF. The chain employs TRBV24-1 and TRBJ2-1, with 10 bases identical to TRBD1. Germline trimming cut 7 bases from V and 8 bases from J; bases unmatched to any gene: 10. The CDR3 runs 15 residues. Germline lookup yields CDR1 KGHDR and CDR2 SFDVKD.

This clonotype has only a few counts. The gene calls are TRBV4-2 and TRBJ1-1; D remains ambiguous. This CDR3 spans 12 amino acids. Trimming cost V 0 bases and J 11 bases, with 10 bases left between them. CDR1 and CDR2 from the germline V gene are LGHNA and YNFKEQ. The CDR3 loop is CASSQDSGRAFF. The CDR3 nucleotides are TGTGCCAGCAGCCAAGACTCGGGTCGTGCTTTCTTT.